The rows below give T cell receptor beta chains drawn from one sample of a study of blood T cell repertoires in COVID-19. The table came from immunoSEQ multiplex PCR; TCRdb's copy has only in-frame clones and leaves some out. The sample yields 70,000 to 80,000 clones, more than 75% seen once. The sample taken for sequencing was peripheral blood. All receptors derive from a human donor in a cohort sampled during active COVID-19. Both conserved end residues are part of each CDR3. The D gene is left open where the match is weak. The size entry is marked missing in some rows and otherwise reads once, few, many or a size class.

j_gene | v_gene | d_gene | abundance | CDR3aa | CDR3nt
TRBJ2-7 | TRBV30 | NA | NA | CAWGGAGVFYEQYF | TGTGCCTGGGGAGGGGCAGGGGTTTTCTACGAGCAGTACTTC
TRBJ1-1 | TRBV19 | TRBD1 | once | CASSQTGGARVAFF | TGTGCCAGTTCTCAGACAGGGGGCGCGAGGGTAGCTTTCTTT
TRBJ2-5 | TRBV16 | TRBD1 | NA | CASATGTDPKGTQYF | TGTGCCAGCGCCACGGGGACAGACCCAAAGGGGACCCAGTACTTC
TRBJ2-7 | TRBV12-3/TRBV12-4 | NA | NA | CASSFRGTYEQYF | TGTGCCAGCAGTTTTAGAGGAACCTACGAGCAGTACTTC
TRBJ2-1 | TRBV5-6 | NA | once | CASRRGNEQFF | TGTGCCAGCCGTAGAGGCAATGAGCAGTTCTTC
TRBJ1-2 | TRBV6-6 | NA | NA | CASSNQGYTF | TGTGCCAGCAGCAATCAAGGCTACACCTTC
TRBJ2-7 | TRBV7-2 | NA | few | CASSNSHEQYF | TGTGCCAGCTCTAATTCCCACGAGCAGTACTTC
TRBJ1-6 | TRBV19 | NA | NA | CASSPSRGSYNSPLHF | TGTGCCAGTAGCCCGAGTCGGGGCTCCTATAATTCACCCCTCCACTTT
TRBJ2-7 | TRBV19 | NA | NA | CASSTAGVISYEQYF | TGTGCCAGTAGCACCGCAGGGGTCATCTCCTACGAGCAGTACTTC
TRBJ2-1 | TRBV3-1/TRBV3-2 | TRBD1 | NA | CASTPYAGQGHNEQFF | TGTGCCAGCACCCCATATGCGGGACAGGGTCACAATGAGCAGTTCTTC
TRBJ1-5 | TRBV27 | TRBD1 | NA | CASSPWDRSEPQHF | TGTGCCAGCAGTCCGTGGGACAGAAGTGAGCCCCAGCATTTT
TRBJ2-3 | TRBV24-1 | TRBD2 | NA | CATSDRSGAADTQYF | TGTGCCACCAGTGACCGTAGCGGGGCGGCAGATACGCAGTATTTT
TRBJ1-2 | TRBV7-2 | NA | NA | CASSAPQVVYGYTF | TGTGCCAGCAGCGCGCCCCAGGTTGTATATGGCTACACCTTC
TRBJ2-1 | TRBV15 | TRBD2 | NA | CATSVWASGGYEQFF | TGTGCCACCAGCGTTTGGGCTAGCGGGGGGTATGAGCAGTTCTTC
TRBJ2-3 | TRBV7-2 | NA | NA | CASSSPAGGGTQYF | TGTGCCAGCAGCTCCCCGGCAGGGGGAGGTACGCAGTATTTT
TRBJ2-3 | TRBV7-9 | NA | NA | CASSYAGPSGDTQYF | TGTGCCAGCAGCTACGCGGGCCCCAGCGGGGATACGCAGTATTTT
TRBJ1-1 | TRBV5-4 | NA | NA | CASSLESGGTEAFF | TGTGCCAGCAGCTTGGAGTCGGGGGGGACTGAAGCTTTCTTT
TRBJ1-2 | TRBV9 | NA | NA | CASSVARDKKFYGYTF | TGTGCCAGCAGCGTAGCACGGGACAAAAAATTCTATGGCTACACCTTC
TRBJ2-1 | TRBV9 | NA | NA | CASSVVDSQTEQFF | TGTGCCAGCAGCGTAGTCGACTCCCAGACGGAGCAGTTCTTC
TRBJ2-1 | TRBV3-1/TRBV3-2 | NA | NA | CASSQDTRGVVRSIFF | TGTGCCAGCAGCCAAGATACGCGGGGCGTTGTCCGGTCGATCTTCTTC
TRBJ1-1 | TRBV2 | NA | NA | CAYRREMNTEAFF | TGTGCCTATCGCCGGGAAATGAACACTGAAGCTTTCTTT
TRBJ1-1 | TRBV5-6 | TRBD1 | NA | CASSGQGVWTEAFF | TGTGCCAGCAGCGGGCAGGGGGTATGGACTGAAGCTTTCTTT
TRBJ1-1 | TRBV18 | NA | NA | CASSPNREGTEAFF | TGTGCCAGCTCACCCAACCGGGAAGGAACTGAAGCTTTCTTT
TRBJ2-5 | TRBV5-1 | TRBD1 | NA | CASSSTGTGGSETQYF | TGCGCCAGCAGCTCGACCGGGACAGGGGGCTCTGAGACCCAGTACTTC
TRBJ1-3 | TRBV14 | NA | NA | CASSQVTGGNTIYF | TGTGCCAGCAGCCAAGTCACAGGTGGAAACACCATATATTTT
TRBJ1-1 | TRBV18 | TRBD1 | NA | CASSPQGANTEAFF | TGTGCCAGCTCACCACAGGGGGCCAACACTGAAGCTTTCTTT
TRBJ1-5 | TRBV6-5 | NA | few | CASSYSAGAPGQPQHF | TGTGCCAGCAGTTACTCCGCGGGAGCCCCTGGTCAGCCCCAGCATTTT
TRBJ1-3 | TRBV25-1 | TRBD1 | NA | CASSPDRPSGNTIYF | TGTGCCAGCAGTCCGGACAGGCCCTCTGGAAACACCATATATTTT
TRBJ2-1 | TRBV7-3 | NA | NA | CASSLNSGSANEQFF | TGTGCCAGCAGCTTAAATTCAGGCAGTGCTAATGAGCAGTTCTTC
TRBJ1-1 | TRBV12-3/TRBV12-4 | NA | few | CAVSVGKNTEAFF | TGTGCCGTAAGTGTTGGCAAGAACACTGAAGCTTTCTTT